Presented here are 30 T cell receptor beta chains from one specimen sequenced in a study of T cells in Graves' hyperthyroidism and ophthalmopathy. Amplification yielded TCR beta CDR3 regions, with RNA transcripts as the source. The study used the HTBI primer set for a first-round RT-PCR of the TCR CDR3. In TCRdb, the multiplex PCR reads were re-called with MiXCR into one record per CDR3 protein. The sample comprises more than 500,000 distinct CDR3 sequences, just over 45% of which are singletons, and around 20% rests with the top ten. The sample comprised peripheral blood or thyroid tissue (not recorded which). Receptor source: an adult woman with Graves' disease, either hyperthyroidism or ophthalmopathy (not recorded which).

In this sample, this clonotype turned up a few times. The chain links TRBV3-1 to TRBJ2-7; 8 nucleotides align to TRBD2. V was clipped by 2 bases and J by 1 base; unmatched bases: 10. The CDR3 has 17 amino acids. The germline V gene encodes CDR1 LGHDT and CDR2 YNNKEL (reference sequence). The CDR3 nucleotides are TGTGCCAGCAGCCAACCTCGAGGAATAGCGGGATCCTACGAGCAGTACTTC. Translated, it gives CASSQPRGIAGSYEQYF.

CDR3 sequence (DNA): TGTGCCAGCAGTGATACGGACAGGGGTTACGAGCAGTACTTC. This encodes CASSDTDRGYEQYF. The V call is TRBV2, the J call TRBJ2-7; 9 bases align to TRBD1. Trimming cost V 3 bases and J 4 bases; bases outside gene matches: 4. Germline CDR1 and CDR2: SNHLY and FYNNEI. The CDR3 contains 14 residues.

This clonotype turned up a few times. The chain is built from TRBV20-1 and TRBJ1-1; D uncertain. V lost 0 bases and J lost 0, with 5 bases in between. In germline, CDR1 is DFQATT, CDR2 SNEGSKA (reference sequence). There are 13 residues in the CDR3. The CDR3 reads CSARDGVNTEAFF. The CDR3 DNA is TGCAGTGCTAGAGATGGGGTGAACACTGAAGCTTTCTTT.

There are a few counts of this clonotype. The chain links TRBV11-2 to TRBJ1-1; D perhaps matches TRBD1 (5 bases). Germline lookup yields CDR1 SGHAT and CDR2 FQNNGV. Trimming pared 5 bases from V and 7 bases from J, leaving 11 bases between. The CDR3 spans 12 residues. The CDR3 bases are TGTGCCAGCAGCCAGTACAGGAGTGAAGCTTTCTTT. Encoded protein: CASSQYRSEAFF.

The chain links TRBV7-6 to TRBJ1-2, with D tentatively TRBD1 (6 bases). The CDR3 is 16 residues long. In germline, CDR1 is SGHVS, CDR2 FNYEAQ. The V end lost 5 bases, the J end lost 4 bases, and 20 bases lay between the germline ends. CDR3 sequence reads: CASSPRGLRGSYGYTF. CDR3 sequence (DNA): TGTGCCAGCAGCCCCAGAGGGTTAAGGGGGAGCTATGGCTACACCTTC. Full variable domain (missing parts from reference TRBV7-6 and TRBJ1-2): GAGVSQSPRYKVTKRGQDVALRCDPISGHVSLYWYRQALGQGPEFLTYFNYEAQQDKSGLPNDRFSAERPEGSISTLTIQRTEQRDSAMYRCASSPRGLRGSYGYTFGSGTRLTVV.

The J gene is TRBJ2-2, the V gene TRBV19, with no clear D. Between the trimmed V and J ends, which lost 6 bases and 2 bases, there was a span of 4 bases. This CDR3 is built from 12 residues. The germline V gene encodes CDR1 LNHDA and CDR2 SQIVND (reference sequence). The CDR3 sequence is CASRINTGELFF. CDR3 coding DNA: TGTGCCAGTAGAATTAACACCGGGGAGCTGTTTTTT. Combining the CDR3 with reference TRBV19 and TRBJ2-2 gives the whole variable domain DGGITQSPKYLFRKEGQNVTLSCEQNLNHDAMYWYRQDPGQGLRLIYYSQIVNDFQKGDIAEGYSVSREKKESFPLTVTSAQKNPTAFYLCASRINTGELFFGEGSRLTVL.

The chain carries TRBV10-3 and TRBJ1-1; TRBD1 matches at 8 bases. CDR3 size: 11 residues. Losses at the gene ends were 11 bases for V and 5 bases for J; bases not matched to a gene: 4. Germline V gene lookup returns CDR1 ENHRY and CDR2 SYGVKD. The CDR3 loop reads CAVQGGTEAFF. The DNA of the CDR3 is TGTGCCGTACAGGGGGGGACTGAAGCTTTCTTT.

V usage is TRBV11-1 and J usage is TRBJ1-1; unclear D gene. CDR3 length: 15 amino acids. V was pared by 0 bases and J by 2 bases, with 10 bases between. Per germline, CDR1 SGHAT and CDR2 FQDESV (reference sequence). The CDR3 spells CASSLAPISNTEAFF. The CDR3 DNA follows: TGTGCCAGCAGCTTAGCCCCTATATCCAACACTGAAGCTTTCTTT.

The chain has TRBV14 and TRBJ2-5; TRBD2 aligns across 8 bases. This CDR3 is built from 14 residues. Looked up from germline, CDR1 is SGHDN and CDR2 is FVKESK. CDR3 protein: CAGRPGTRGETQYF. Written as DNA, the CDR3 is TGTGCTGGCCGCCCCGGGACTAGGGGGGAGACCCAGTACTTC.

This clonotype appeared many times. The rearrangement links TRBV12-3 or TRBV12-4 to TRBJ2-2, with TRBD1 identical over 8 bases. J gave up 4 bases and V 2 bases, and 6 bases lay outside the gene matches. The CDR3 length is 16 residues. CDR3 DNA: TGTGCCAGCAGTTTATTCGCCAGGGGGCTCACCGGGGAGCTGTTTTTT. The encoded protein is CASSLFARGLTGELFF.

This clonotype was observed many times. The J gene is TRBJ2-2, the V gene TRBV6-1, with TRBD1 as a possible D gene (6 bases). The CDR3 is 15 residues long. Trimming cost V 5 bases and J 2 bases, with 12 bases left between them. In germline, CDR1 is MNHNS, CDR2 SASEGT. In DNA, the CDR3 is TGTGCCAGCAGTCCTTGGACAGTAAACACCGGGGAGCTGTTTTTT. Its protein is CASSPWTVNTGELFF.

At least ten counts were recorded for this clonotype. The chain combines TRBV6-6 with TRBJ2-7, with TRBD1 matching 8 bases. The CDR3 has 15 residues. Germline trimming cut 5 bases from V and 2 bases from J; bases unmatched to any gene: 8. Germline V gene sequence: CDR1 MNHNY, CDR2 SVGAGI (reference sequence). This CDR3 is CASSTGQGPPYEQYF. Written as DNA, the CDR3 is TGTGCCAGCAGTACCGGACAGGGACCCCCCTACGAGCAGTACTTC.

This clonotype appeared many times. At one end the junction does not follow the germline gene, possibly because of a read error. The DNA for the CDR3 is TGTGCCAGCAGCTTCGGTGGGAATCAGCCCCAGCATTTT. Translation: CASSFGGNQPQHF. The chain links TRBV5-1 to TRBJ1-5, with D hard to call. CDR1 is SGHRS and CDR2 is YFSETQ in the germline V gene. This CDR3 is built from 13 residues.

This clonotype has at least ten counts. This chain uses TRBV7-2 with TRBJ1-5, with TRBD1 matching 8 bases. The length of the CDR3 is 14 residues. V trimming: 4 bases; J trimming: 6 bases; junction bases outside the gene matches: 5. Germline V gene sequence: CDR1 SGHTA, CDR2 FQGNSA. The CDR3 coding sequence is TGTGCCAGCAGCTCAGGGGGCAGGGGTCAGCCCCAGCATTTT. This translates into CASSSGGRGQPQHF.

The chain has TRBV5-1 and TRBJ2-5; 9 positions match TRBD1. The DNA end lines up better with TRBJ2-7; the J call may be wrong. Per germline, CDR1 SGHRS and CDR2 YFSETQ. This CDR3 has 14 amino acids. For the CDR3, the DNA is TGCGCCAGCACCATTTACAGGGGGCACTACGAGCAGTACTTC. This encodes CASTIYRGHYEQYF.

In this sample, this clonotype turned up many times. This rearrangement joins TRBV12-3 or TRBV12-4 to TRBJ2-5; TRBD2 might be the D (6 bases). CDR3 length equals 13 residues. The V gene lost 5 bases and the J gene lost 5 bases, with 12 bases spanning the gap. The CDR3, as DNA: TGTGCCAGCAGTGCACCAGGGAGGGAGACCCAGTACTTC. It is translated as CASSAPGRETQYF.

With regard to this clonotype: This may be a read error, as it is one base from a much larger clone. V gene TRBV14 combines with J gene TRBJ2-2; tentatively, D is TRBD2 (5 bases). The V end was cut by 3 bases, the J end by 9 bases, with 20 bases between. The germline CDR1 and CDR2 sequences are SGHDN and FVKESK. CDR3 length: 16 amino acids. CDR3: CASSQDWEHWTRELFF. CDR3 sequence (DNA): TGTGCCAGCAGCCAGGATTGGGAGCATTGGACCAGGGAGCTGTTTTTT.

The count of this clonotype is one. V is TRBV13 and J is TRBJ1-3; weak D call: TRBD1 (6 bases). The CDR3 runs to 16 residues. Germline V gene data show CDR1 as PRHDT and CDR2 as FYEKMQ (reference sequence). V was pared by 1 base and J by 8 bases, with 18 bases between. The CDR3 DNA sequence: TGTGCCAGCAGCTTAGTCTTGGGGGGGCGCGGCTACACCATATATTTT. Translating gives CASSLVLGGRGYTIYF.

This clonotype has ten or more counts. The rearrangement links TRBV5-5 to TRBJ2-7; D is unresolved. CDR1 is SGHKS, CDR2 YYEKEE, per germline (reference sequence). The ends were cut back, 2 bases at V and 4 bases at J, with 7 bases in the middle. The CDR3 covers 12 residues. The CDR3 sequence: CASSLSEYEQYF. As DNA, the CDR3 is TGTGCCAGCAGCTTATCGGAGTACGAGCAGTACTTC.

The V call is TRBV20-1, the J call TRBJ1-3; D not resolved. The length of the CDR3 is 13 residues. Between the trimmed V and J ends, which lost 6 bases and 4 bases, there was a span of 13 bases. CDR1 and CDR2 (germline): DFQATT, SNEGSKA (reference sequence). CDR3 amino acids: CSAIKSPGNTIYF. The CDR3 coding sequence is TGCAGTGCCATAAAGAGCCCCGGAAACACCATATATTTT.

Comments on this clonotype: A read error may be the cause here, since a much bigger clone is one base away. This chain links TRBV19 with TRBJ1-2, with a tentative D call TRBD1 (5 bases). CDR3 size: 13 residues. Trimming removed 7 bases at V and 4 bases at J, with 13 bases between. Germline CDR1 is LNHDA and CDR2 is SQIVND (reference sequence). CDR3 in DNA: TGTGCCAGTAAAGGGGCAGGGAGCTATGGCTACACCTTC. Encoded protein: CASKGAGSYGYTF.

This clonotype was observed at least ten times. The chain employs TRBV20-1 and TRBJ1-5, with D unclear. Trimming took off 5 bases at V and 1 base at J, with 6 bases between the two ends. Germline V gives CDR1 DFQATT, CDR2 SNEGSKA (reference sequence). This CDR3 has 12 residues. CDR3 loop: CSAGLSNQPQHF. The DNA of the CDR3 is TGCAGTGCTGGGCTGAGCAATCAGCCCCAGCATTTT.

The chain joins TRBV9 to TRBJ2-2, with D perhaps TRBD2 (6 bases). The V gene's germline CDR1 is SGDLS and CDR2 YYNGEE. The CDR3 length is 16 residues. Trimming removed 0 bases at V and 1 base at J, with 10 bases between. CDR3 bases: TGTGCCAGCAGCGTAGGGGGAGGCTTGAACACCGGGGAGCTGTTTTTT. This sequence encodes CASSVGGGLNTGELFF. The full variable domain, its missing parts supplied by reference TRBV9 and TRBJ2-2, is DSGVTQTPKHLITATGQRVTLRCSPRSGDLSVYWYQQSLDQGLQFLIQYYNGEERAKGNILERFSAQQFPDLHSELNLSSLELGDSALYFCASSVGGGLNTGELFFGEGSRLTVL.

The chain joins TRBV6-5 to TRBJ2-3; 7 bases map to TRBD2. This CDR3 spans 14 amino acids. CDR1 MNHEY and CDR2 SVGAGI come from the germline V gene. With 8 bases clipped from V and 6 bases from J, the junction kept 11 bases outside the gene matches. CDR3 nucleotide sequence: TGTGCCAGCGCGGCGGCTAGCGGCATCGATACGCAGTATTTT. Its translation: CASAAASGIDTQYF.

V usage is TRBV20-1 and J usage is TRBJ2-7, with TRBD1 as a possible D gene (5 bases). The V and J ends lost 6 bases and 2 bases respectively, with 11 bases between them. Germline values: CDR1 DFQATT, CDR2 SNEGSKA (reference sequence). The CDR3 is 12 amino acids. The CDR3 sequence: CSAADSPYEQYF. DNA of the CDR3: TGCAGTGCGGCTGACAGTCCCTACGAGCAGTACTTC.

The rearrangement joins TRBV2 to TRBJ1-2; TRBD1 might be the D (5 bases). Germline lookup yields CDR1 SNHLY and CDR2 FYNNEI. The CDR3 spans 13 residues. Trimming stripped 0 bases from V and 8 bases from J, with 10 bases between. The CDR3 reads CASSEAGVGGYTF. The CDR3 DNA reads as TGTGCCAGCAGTGAAGCGGGGGTGGGGGGCTACACCTTC.

In its sample, this clonotype was seen many times. V is TRBV5-1 and J is TRBJ2-2; D not certain. The germline gives CDR1 SGHRS, CDR2 YFSETQ. The CDR3 spans 16 residues. The ends were cut back, 4 bases at V and 1 base at J, with 14 bases in the middle. CDR3 sequence (DNA): TGCGCCAGCAGCGCCGACACAGCGATGAACACCGGGGAGCTGTTTTTT. It yields the protein CASSADTAMNTGELFF.

This clonotype was counted ten times or more. This CDR3 is CASSLATGAGYTF. The CDR3 coding sequence is TGTGCCAGCAGCCTCGCAACGGGCGCAGGCTACACCTTC. The V gene is TRBV9, the J gene TRBJ1-2; D remains ambiguous. CDR3 size: 13 residues. The germline V gene encodes CDR1 SGDLS and CDR2 YYNGEE. V was pared by 4 bases and J by 8 bases, with 15 bases between.

This clonotype was seen more than once but under ten times. The chain employs TRBV2 and TRBJ1-5, with TRBD1 matching 8 bases. Germline-derived CDR1 and CDR2 are SNHLY and FYNNEI. The CDR3 length is 13 residues. V lost 6 bases and J lost 11; bases outside the gene matches: 9. CDR3 in amino acids: CASRETGDETQHF. For the CDR3, the DNA is TGTGCCAGCAGGGAGACAGGGGACGAGACCCAGCATTTT.

This clonotype has a count of ten or more. This rearrangement joins TRBV19 to TRBJ2-2, with D perhaps assigned TRBD1 or TRBD2 (5 bases each). Germline values: CDR1 LNHDA, CDR2 SQIVND (reference sequence). V was cut by 11 bases and J by 5 bases, with 21 bases left in between. The CDR3 is made up of 15 amino acids. Here the CDR3 DNA reads TGTGCCGTGGGGCGATTTCGGGGTCGTACCGGGGAGCTGTTTTTT. Translated, it gives CAVGRFRGRTGELFF.